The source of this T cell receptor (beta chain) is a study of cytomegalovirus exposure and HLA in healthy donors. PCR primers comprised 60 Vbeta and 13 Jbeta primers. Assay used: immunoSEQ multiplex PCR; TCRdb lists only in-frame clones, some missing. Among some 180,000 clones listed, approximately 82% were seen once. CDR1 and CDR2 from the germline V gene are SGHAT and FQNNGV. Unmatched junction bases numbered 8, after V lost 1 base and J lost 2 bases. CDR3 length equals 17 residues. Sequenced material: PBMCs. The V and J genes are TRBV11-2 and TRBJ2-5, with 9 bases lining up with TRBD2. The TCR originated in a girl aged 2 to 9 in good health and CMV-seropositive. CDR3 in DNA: TGTGCCAGCAGCTTAGGGGCTAGCGGGACCCCGCAAGAGACCCAGTACTTC. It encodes CASSLGASGTPQETQYF.